Detailed here is one T cell receptor (beta chain). This clonotype appeared a single time. No antigen is known for it. Base qualities are not at hand, and no much larger clone is one base apart. The data are from a study of blood T cells in healthy people across ages (dated by TCRdb to the mid-2010s). Notes on the research overall: In model experiments, template switching captured about one uniquely barcoded TCR beta cDNA molecule for every two T cells. The study measured age-related changes in TCR beta repertoire diversity using deep sequencing normalized with unique cDNA molecular identifiers. Donors were grouped into four age groups: young (average about 15 years), middle-aged (approximately 41), aged (over 55) and long-lived (approximately 78). To avoid experimental bias, donors of different ages were distributed randomly across sequencing lanes. For two donors (one aged 18 to 30 and one aged 80 or older), the study analyzed two additional independent replicas of 1 million unique cDNA reads from the same blood draw.

The roughly 42 donors, aged roughly 6 to 95 years, were systemically healthy Caucasian individuals from Russia. Each donor gave around 9.8 milliliters of peripheral blood, collected into EDTA-treated Vacutainer tubes. Ficoll-Paque density-gradient centrifugation was used to isolate PBMCs, with at least 6 million per sample. Total RNA was extracted from PBMCs with Trizol reagent, with at least 5 micrograms obtained per sample. The percentages of naive CD45RAhigh/CD27high T cells were determined by flow cytometry on a PBMC aliquot from every donor. The library came from 5' RACE. Sequenced on an Illumina HiSeq 2500. A second PCR of about 7 to 12 cycles was run with a J-beta primer mix and a sample-barcoded 5' primer. A unique molecular identifier was introduced onto each TCR beta cDNA molecule by a template-switch 5' adaptor carrying 12 random nucleotides. At least 2.5 million CDR3-containing paired-end reads were obtained from each sample. First-strand cDNA synthesis was performed from all RNA using the Mint cDNA synthesis kit, with priming by a TRBC-specific oligonucleotide. Following uracil-DNA glycosylase treatment, all cDNA underwent a first 18-cycle PCR with the universal primers M1SS and BC2_uni_R. Regarding the original processing steps: For normalization, 1 million high-quality reads were randomly selected from each sample, with every read carrying a distinct molecular identifier. Reads with shared molecular identifiers were discarded instead of being binned into consensus sequences. MiTCR, set to a Q25 quality threshold and the strictest error-elimination algorithm, was used for CDR3 identification, clonotype clustering and error correction. A nonparametric unseen species model with Euler transformation was used to estimate a lower bound on total TCR beta diversity. TCRdb trimmed public reads at Q25 via fastp, called clones via MiXCR and kept in-frame beta chains. Records with the same CDR3 protein are collapsed into one entry carrying the most frequent genes and DNA. The V and J calls and clone size come from TCRdb's table, not from the authors' own analysis. Here the sample has over 1,500,000 distinct CDR3 sequences; around 50% occur a single time. More than 2% of the sample goes to the ten largest clones.

Points the paper makes about the study in general: As age increased, observed TCR beta diversity per million T cells dropped in a roughly linear way, and a significant reduction was already evident by age roughly 40. Compared with the aged group, the long-lived group had more naive CD4+ T cells, fewer expanded clones and increased TCR diversity, suggesting age selection. Donor CMV infection status was unknown, potentially confounding age-related changes in expanded clonotypes. Because profiling used bulk unsorted PBMCs, naive and antigen-experienced compartments could not be compared conclusively. A strong correlation was found between observed TCR beta diversity and the percentage of naive T cells measured by flow cytometry. Estimates of total diversity from one million sequenced T cells were regarded as lower bounds and underestimates.

The germline V gene (reference sequence) supplies CDR1 SEHNR and CDR2 FQNEAQ. The CDR3, from cysteine to phenylalanine, totals 15 residues. Only the CDR3 DNA is retained, 45 bases long and in frame from the first base. V trim: 6 bases; J trim: 5 bases; unmatched bases: 8. Sequenced material: blood. In this chain, TRBV7-9 is recombined with TRBJ2-1; 9 bases in between match TRBD2. The source is a middle-aged woman in good health. The CDR3 here reads CASSYLAGDNNEQFF. The bases read TGTGCCAGCAGTTACTTAGCGGGGGACAACAATGAGCAGTTCTTC.